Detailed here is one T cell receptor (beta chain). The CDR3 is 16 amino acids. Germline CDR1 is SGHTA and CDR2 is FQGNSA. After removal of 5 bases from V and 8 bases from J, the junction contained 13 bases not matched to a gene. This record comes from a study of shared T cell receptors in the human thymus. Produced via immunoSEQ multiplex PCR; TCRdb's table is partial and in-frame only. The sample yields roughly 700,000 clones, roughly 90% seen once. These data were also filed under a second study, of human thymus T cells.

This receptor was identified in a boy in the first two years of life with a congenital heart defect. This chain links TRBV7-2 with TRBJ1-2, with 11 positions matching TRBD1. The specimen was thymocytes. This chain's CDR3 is CASSQATGTGGKGYTF. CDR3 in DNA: TGTGCCAGCAGCCAAGCCACCGGGACAGGGGGTAAGGGCTACACCTTC.